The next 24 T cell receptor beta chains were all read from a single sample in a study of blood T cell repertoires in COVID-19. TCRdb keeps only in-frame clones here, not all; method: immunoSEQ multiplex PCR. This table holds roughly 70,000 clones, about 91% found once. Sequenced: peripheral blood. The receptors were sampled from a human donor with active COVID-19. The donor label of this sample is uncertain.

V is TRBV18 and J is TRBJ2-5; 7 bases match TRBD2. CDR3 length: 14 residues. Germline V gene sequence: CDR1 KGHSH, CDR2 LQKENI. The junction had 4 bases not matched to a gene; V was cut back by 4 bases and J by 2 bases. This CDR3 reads CASSLGLGQETQYF. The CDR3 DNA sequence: TGTGCCAGCTCACTTGGACTAGGGCAAGAGACCCAGTACTTC. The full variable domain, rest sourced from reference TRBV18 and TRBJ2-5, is NAGVMQNPRHLVRRRGQEARLRCSPMKGHSHVYWYRQLPEEGLKFMVYLQKENIIDESGMPKERFSAEFPKEGPSILRIQQVVRGDSAAYFCASSLGLGQETQYFGPGTRLLVL.

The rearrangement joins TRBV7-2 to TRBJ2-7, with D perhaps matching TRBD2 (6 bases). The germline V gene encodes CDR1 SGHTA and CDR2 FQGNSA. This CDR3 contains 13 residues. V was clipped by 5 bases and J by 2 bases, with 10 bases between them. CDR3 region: CASSPQRAYEQYF. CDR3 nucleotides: TGTGCCAGCAGCCCCCAGCGGGCCTACGAGCAGTACTTC. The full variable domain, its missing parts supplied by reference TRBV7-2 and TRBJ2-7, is GAGVSQSPSNKVTEKGKDVELRCDPISGHTALYWYRQSLGQGLEFLIYFQGNSAPDKSGLPSDRFSAERTGGSVSTLTIQRTQQEDSAVYLCASSPQRAYEQYFGPGTRLTVT.

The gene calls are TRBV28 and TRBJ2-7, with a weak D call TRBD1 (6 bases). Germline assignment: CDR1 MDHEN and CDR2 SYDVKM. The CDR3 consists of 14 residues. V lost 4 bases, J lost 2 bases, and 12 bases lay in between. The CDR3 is CASSSGQPAYEQYF. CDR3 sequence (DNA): TGTGCCAGCAGTTCCGGACAGCCCGCCTACGAGCAGTACTTC.

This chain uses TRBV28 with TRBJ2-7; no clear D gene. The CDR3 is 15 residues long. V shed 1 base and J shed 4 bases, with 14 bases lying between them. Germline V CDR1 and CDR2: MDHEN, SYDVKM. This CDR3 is CASSLLTPQEYEQYF. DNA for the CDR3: TGTGCCAGCAGTTTATTAACCCCCCAGGAATACGAGCAGTACTTC.

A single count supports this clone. CDR3 DNA sequence: TGCAGTGGCACCACAGAGACTGAAGCTTTCTTT. It specifies CSGTTETEAFF. The rearrangement joins TRBV29-1 to TRBJ1-1; D not certain. The CDR3 spans 11 residues. In germline, CDR1 is SQVTM, CDR2 ANQGSEA.

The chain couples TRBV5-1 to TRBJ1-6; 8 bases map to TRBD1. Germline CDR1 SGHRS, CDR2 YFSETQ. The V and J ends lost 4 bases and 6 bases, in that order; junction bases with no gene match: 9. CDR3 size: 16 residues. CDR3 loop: CASSPDRDAGNSPLHF. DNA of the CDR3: TGCGCCAGCAGCCCGGACAGGGATGCGGGTAATTCACCCCTCCACTTT.

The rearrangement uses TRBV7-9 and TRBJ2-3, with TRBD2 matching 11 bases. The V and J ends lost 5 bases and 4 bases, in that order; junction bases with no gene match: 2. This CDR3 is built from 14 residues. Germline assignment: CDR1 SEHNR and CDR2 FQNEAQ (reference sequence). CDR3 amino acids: CASSLGLAADTQYF. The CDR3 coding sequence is TGTGCCAGCAGCCTGGGACTAGCGGCAGATACGCAGTATTTT.

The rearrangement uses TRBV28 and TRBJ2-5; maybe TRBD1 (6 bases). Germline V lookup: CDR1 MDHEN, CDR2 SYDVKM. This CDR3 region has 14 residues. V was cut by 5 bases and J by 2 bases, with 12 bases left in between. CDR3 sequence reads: CASSIVGGQETQYF. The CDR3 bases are TGTGCCAGCAGTATCGTAGGGGGTCAAGAGACCCAGTACTTC. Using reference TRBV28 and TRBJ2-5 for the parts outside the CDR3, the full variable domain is DVKVTQSSRYLVKRTGEKVFLECVQDMDHENMFWYRQDPGLGLRLIYFSYDVKMKEKGDIPEGYSVSREKKERFSLILESASTNQTSMYLCASSIVGGQETQYFGPGTRLLVL.

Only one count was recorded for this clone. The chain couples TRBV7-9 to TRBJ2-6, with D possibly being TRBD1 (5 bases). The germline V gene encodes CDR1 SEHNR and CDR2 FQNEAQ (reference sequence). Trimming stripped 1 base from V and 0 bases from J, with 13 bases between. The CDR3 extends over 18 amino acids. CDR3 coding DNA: TGTGCCAGCAGCTTAGTCGGACACCCAAGCTCTGGGGCCAACGTCCTGACTTTC. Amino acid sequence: CASSLVGHPSSGANVLTF.

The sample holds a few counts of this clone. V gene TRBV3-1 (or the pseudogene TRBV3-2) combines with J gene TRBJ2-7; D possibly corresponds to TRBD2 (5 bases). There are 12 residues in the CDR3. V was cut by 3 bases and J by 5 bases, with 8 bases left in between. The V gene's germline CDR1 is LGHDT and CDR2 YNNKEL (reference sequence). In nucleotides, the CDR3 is TGTGCCAGCAGCCAGGGAGAAAACGAGCAGTACTTC. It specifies CASSQGENEQYF.

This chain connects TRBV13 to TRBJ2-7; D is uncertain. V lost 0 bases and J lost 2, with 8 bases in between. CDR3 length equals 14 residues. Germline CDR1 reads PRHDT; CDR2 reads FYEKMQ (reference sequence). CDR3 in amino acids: CASSLGRPAYEQYF. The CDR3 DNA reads TGTGCCAGCAGCTTAGGGAGGCCTGCCTACGAGCAGTACTTC.

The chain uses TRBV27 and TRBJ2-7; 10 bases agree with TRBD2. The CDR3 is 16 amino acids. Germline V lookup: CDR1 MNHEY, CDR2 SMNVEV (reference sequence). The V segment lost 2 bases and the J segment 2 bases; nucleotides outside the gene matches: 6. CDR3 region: CASSLRGSGRTYEQYF. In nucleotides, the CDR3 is TGTGCCAGCAGTTTACGGGGTAGCGGGAGGACCTACGAGCAGTACTTC.

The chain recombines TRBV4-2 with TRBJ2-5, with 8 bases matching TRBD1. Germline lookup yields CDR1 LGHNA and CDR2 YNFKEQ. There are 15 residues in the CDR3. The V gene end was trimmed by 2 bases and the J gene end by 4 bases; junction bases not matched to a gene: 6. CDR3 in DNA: TGTGCCAGCAGCCAACAACAGGGGGTAGGAGAGACCCAGTACTTC. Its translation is CASSQQQGVGETQYF.

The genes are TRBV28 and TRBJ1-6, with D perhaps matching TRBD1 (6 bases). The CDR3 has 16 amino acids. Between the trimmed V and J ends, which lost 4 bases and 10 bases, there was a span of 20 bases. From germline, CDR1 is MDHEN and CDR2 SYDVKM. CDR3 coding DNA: TGTGCCAGCAGTTCCCCGTTGGGGGCGAAATCGTCACCCCTCCACTTT. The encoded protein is CASSSPLGAKSSPLHF.

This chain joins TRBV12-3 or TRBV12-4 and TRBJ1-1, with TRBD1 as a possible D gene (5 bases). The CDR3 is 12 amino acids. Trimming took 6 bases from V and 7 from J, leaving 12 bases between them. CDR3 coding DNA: TGTGCCAGCAGGGACAAATGGGTTGAAGCTTTCTTT. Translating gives CASRDKWVEAFF.

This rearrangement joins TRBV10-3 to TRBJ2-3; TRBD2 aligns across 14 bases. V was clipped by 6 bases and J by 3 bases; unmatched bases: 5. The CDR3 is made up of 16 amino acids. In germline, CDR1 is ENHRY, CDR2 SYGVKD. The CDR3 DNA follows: TGTGCCATCAGGGGGGGACTAGCGGGAGTGACAGATACGCAGTATTTT. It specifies CAIRGGLAGVTDTQYF.

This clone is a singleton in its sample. CDR3 nucleotide sequence: TGCGCCAGCAGCTTGGCCGGCGGGACAGGGGGCTCTGAGACCCAGTACTTC. This gives the protein CASSLAGGTGGSETQYF. This chain connects TRBV5-1 to TRBJ2-5; 12 bases map to TRBD1. The CDR3 consists of 17 residues. Trimming removed 0 bases from V and 5 bases from J; junction bases left unmatched: 8. In germline, CDR1 is SGHRS, CDR2 YFSETQ.

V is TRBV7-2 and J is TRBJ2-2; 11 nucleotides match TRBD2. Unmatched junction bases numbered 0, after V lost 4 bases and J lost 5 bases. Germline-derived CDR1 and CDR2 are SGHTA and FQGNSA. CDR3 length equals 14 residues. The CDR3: CASSWTSGTGELFF. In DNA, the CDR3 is TGTGCCAGCAGCTGGACTAGCGGGACCGGGGAGCTGTTTTTT.

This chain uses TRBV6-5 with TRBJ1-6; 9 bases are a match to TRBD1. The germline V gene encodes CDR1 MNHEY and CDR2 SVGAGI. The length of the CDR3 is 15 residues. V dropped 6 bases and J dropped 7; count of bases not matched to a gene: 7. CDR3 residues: CASSPGQGRNSPLHF. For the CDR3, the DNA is TGTGCCAGCAGCCCGGGACAGGGTCGGAATTCACCCCTCCACTTT.

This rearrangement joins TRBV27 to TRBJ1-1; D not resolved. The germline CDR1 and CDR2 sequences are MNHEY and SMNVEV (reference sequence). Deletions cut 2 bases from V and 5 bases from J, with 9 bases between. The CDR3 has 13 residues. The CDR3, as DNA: TGTGCCAGCAGTTTAGGCTCGGGGACTGAAGCTTTCTTT. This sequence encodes CASSLGSGTEAFF.

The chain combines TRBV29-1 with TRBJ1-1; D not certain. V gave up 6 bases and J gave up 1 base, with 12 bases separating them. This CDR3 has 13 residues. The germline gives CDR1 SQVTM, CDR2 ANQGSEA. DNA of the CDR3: TGCAGCGTGAACAAGAACCCGAACACTGAAGCTTTCTTT. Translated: CSVNKNPNTEAFF.

The CDR3 DNA is TGTGCCAGCAGCCCCACATTACTAGCGGGAGTGACAGATACGCAGTATTTT. It specifies CASSPTLLAGVTDTQYF. The rearrangement uses TRBV9 and TRBJ2-3; 11 bases map to TRBD2. The V and J ends lost 4 bases and 3 bases, in that order; junction bases with no gene match: 10. This CDR3 is built from 17 residues. Germline CDR1 and CDR2: SGDLS and YYNGEE. Based on the CDR3 plus reference TRBV9 and TRBJ2-3, the full variable domain is DSGVTQTPKHLITATGQRVTLRCSPRSGDLSVYWYQQSLDQGLQFLIQYYNGEERAKGNILERFSAQQFPDLHSELNLSSLELGDSALYFCASSPTLLAGVTDTQYFGPGTRLTVL.

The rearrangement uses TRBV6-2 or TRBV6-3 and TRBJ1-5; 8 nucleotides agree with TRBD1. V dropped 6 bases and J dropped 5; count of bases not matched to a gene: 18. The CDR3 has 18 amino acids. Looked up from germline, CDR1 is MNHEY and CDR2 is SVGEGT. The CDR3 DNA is TGTGCCAGCAGCCACCTCATCAGGGGGCCTTCCTTGCATCAGCCCCAGCATTTT. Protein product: CASSHLIRGPSLHQPQHF.

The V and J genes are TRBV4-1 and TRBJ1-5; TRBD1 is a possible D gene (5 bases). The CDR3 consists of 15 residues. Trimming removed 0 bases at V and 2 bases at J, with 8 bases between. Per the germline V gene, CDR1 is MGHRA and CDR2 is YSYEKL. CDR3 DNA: TGCGCCAGCAGCCAAGAGGGAGGGGGCAATCAGCCCCAGCATTTT. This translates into CASSQEGGGNQPQHF.